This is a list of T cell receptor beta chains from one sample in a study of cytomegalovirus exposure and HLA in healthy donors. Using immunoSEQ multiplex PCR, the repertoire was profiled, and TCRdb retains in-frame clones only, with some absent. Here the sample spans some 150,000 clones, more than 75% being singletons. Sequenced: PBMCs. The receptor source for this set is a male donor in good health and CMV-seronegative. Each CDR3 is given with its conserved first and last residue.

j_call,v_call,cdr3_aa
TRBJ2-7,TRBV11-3,CASSLDRGTGVFYEQYF
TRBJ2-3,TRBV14,CASSQGTSSDTQYF
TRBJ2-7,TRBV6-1,CASSPDRSSYEQYF
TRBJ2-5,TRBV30,CAWSVRLAGFQETQYF
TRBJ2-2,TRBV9,CASSVATGTAGTGELFF
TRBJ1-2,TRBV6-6,CASSYSFEPLGYTF
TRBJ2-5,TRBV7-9,CASSSGLTQETQYF
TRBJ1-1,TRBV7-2,CASSLYEGAWTEAFF
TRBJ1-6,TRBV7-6,CASSPDRSSYNSPLHF
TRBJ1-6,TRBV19,CASSSLTGINSPLHF
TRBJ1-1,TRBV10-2,CASSPTGGRTEAFF
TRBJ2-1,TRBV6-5,CASSLSGGAYNEQFF
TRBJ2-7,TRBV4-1,CASSQGETATYEQYF
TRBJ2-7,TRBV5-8,CASSFNRVLEYF
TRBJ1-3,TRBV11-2,CASSLGRGPYSGNTIYF
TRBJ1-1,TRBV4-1,CASSQVSQTEAFF
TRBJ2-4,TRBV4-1,CASSPASGDLKNIQYF
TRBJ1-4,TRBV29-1,CSVVGAATNEKLFF
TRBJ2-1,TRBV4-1,CASSQGRVNEQFF
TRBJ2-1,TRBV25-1,CASSEFNRMEQFF
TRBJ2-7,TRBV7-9,CASSHRDRGSEQYF
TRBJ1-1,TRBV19,CASSIGANTEAFF
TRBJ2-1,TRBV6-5,CASSYSRGSYNEQFF
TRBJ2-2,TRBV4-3,CASSQEERGGLGTGELFF
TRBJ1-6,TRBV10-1,CASSGTGINSSYNSPLHF
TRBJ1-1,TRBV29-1,CSVEGSGGTEAFF
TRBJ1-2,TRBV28,CASFEGGVGGYTF